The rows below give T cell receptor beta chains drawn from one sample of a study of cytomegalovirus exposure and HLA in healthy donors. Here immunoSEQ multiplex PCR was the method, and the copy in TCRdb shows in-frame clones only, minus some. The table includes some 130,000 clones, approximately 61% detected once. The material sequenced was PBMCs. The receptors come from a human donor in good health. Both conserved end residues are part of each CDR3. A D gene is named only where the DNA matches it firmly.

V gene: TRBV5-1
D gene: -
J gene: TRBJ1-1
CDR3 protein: CASSLAVENTEAFF

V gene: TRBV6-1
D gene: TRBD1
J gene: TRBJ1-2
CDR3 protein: CASGRDRINYGYTF

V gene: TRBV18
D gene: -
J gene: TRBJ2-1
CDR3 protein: CASSPEVTGNEQFF

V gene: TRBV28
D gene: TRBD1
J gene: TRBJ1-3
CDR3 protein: CATGTGGLVSGNTIYF

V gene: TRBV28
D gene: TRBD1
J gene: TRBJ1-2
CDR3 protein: CASSTDRGDGYTF

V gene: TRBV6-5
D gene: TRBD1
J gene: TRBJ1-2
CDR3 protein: CASSGPRDSNYGYTF

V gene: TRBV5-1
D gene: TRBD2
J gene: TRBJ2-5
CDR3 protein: CASSLEVGTSQTQYF

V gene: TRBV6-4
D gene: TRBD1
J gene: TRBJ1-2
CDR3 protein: CASSDLPGQSNYGYTF

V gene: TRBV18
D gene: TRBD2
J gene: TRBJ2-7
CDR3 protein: CASSTGTSGSYEQYF

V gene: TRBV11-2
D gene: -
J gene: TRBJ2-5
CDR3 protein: CASSLGGGETQYF

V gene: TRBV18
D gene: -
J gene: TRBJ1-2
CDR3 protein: CASSPKVSGGYTF

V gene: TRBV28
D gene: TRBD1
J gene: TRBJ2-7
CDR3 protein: CASSFPGQGPYEQYF

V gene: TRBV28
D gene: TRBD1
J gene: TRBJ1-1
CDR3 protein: CASSVGGGENTEAFF

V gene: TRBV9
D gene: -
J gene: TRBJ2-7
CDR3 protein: CASSGGGSGSYEQYF

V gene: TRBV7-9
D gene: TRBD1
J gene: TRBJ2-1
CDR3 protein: CASSASGTGEYNEQFF

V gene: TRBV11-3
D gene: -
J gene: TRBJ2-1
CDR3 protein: CASSLRQGGGDEQFF

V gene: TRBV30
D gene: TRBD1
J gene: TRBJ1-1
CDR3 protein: CACAMTGFYTEAFF

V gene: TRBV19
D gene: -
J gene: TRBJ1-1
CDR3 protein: CASSISGYTEAFF

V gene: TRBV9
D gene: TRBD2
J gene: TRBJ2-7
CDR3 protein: CASSSGGSSSYEQYF

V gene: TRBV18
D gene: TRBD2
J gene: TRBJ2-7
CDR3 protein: CASSPGLAGGPQYF

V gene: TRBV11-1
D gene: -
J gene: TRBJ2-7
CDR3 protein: CASSLLPNYEQYF

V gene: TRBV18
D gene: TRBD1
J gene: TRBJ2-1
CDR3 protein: CASSPGGGQGINEQFF

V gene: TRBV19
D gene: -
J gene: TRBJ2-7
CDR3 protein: CASSLTGPTIGGGVYEQYF

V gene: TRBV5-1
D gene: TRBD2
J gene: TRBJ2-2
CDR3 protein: CASSLSRTPGLANTGELFF

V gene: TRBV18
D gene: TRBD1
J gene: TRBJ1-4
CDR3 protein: CASSPYLDRAEKLFF

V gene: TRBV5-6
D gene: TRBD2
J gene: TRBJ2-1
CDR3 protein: CASRLAVYNEQFF

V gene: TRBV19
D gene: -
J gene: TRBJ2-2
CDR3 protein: CASSGRTGELFF

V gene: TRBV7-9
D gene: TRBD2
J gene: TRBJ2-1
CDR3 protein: CASSLAGGPGEQLF

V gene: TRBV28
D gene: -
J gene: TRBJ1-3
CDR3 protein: CASSGTTGNTIYF

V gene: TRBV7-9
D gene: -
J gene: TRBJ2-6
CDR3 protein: CASSLATAGANVLTF

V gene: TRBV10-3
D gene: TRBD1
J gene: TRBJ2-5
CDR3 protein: CAISEGTGAFQETQYF

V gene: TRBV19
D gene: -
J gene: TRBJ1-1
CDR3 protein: CASSIDLYGAFF

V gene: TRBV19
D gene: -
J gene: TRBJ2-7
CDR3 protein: CASSSVGYEQYF

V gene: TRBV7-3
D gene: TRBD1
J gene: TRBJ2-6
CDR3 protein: CASSSWDRVSSGANVLTF

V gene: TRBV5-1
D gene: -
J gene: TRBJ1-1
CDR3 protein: CASSLGQSNTEAFF

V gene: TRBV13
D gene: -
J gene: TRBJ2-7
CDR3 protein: CASSLGRNPYEQYF

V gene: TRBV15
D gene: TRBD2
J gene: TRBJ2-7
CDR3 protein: CATSRTSESYEQYF

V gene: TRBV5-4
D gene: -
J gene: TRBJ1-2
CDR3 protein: CASSLMTGGGYTF

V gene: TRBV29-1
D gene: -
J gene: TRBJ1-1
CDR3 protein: CSVDAGEIEAFF

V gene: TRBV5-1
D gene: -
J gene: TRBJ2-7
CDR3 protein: CASSHKDPPTYEQYF

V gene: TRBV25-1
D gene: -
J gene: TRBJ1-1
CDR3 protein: CASSRIDSDYTEAFF

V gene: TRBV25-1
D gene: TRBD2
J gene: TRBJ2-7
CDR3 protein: CASSLAGRSEQYF

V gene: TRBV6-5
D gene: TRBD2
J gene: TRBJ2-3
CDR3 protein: CASGRGGSTDTQYF

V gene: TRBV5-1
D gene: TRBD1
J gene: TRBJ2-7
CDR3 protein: CASSQGQGGHDEQYF

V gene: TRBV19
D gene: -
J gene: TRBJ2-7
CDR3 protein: CASSMGQVYEQYF

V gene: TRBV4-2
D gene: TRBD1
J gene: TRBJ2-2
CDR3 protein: CASTGTGGWGGELFF

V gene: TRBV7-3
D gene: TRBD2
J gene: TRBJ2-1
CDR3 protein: CASSLSGTGGPYNEQFF

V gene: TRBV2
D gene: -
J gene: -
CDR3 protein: CASRMDTTLEQYF

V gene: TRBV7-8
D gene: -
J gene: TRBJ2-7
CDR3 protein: CASSLGEAHEQYF

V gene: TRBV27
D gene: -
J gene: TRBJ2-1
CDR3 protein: CASSLTANSYNEQFF

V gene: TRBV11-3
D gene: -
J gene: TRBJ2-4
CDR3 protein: CASGERSLAKNIQYF

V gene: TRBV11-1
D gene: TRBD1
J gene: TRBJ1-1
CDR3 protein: CASSPRTGPYTEAFF

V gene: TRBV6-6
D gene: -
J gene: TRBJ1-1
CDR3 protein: CASSFEEGEAFF

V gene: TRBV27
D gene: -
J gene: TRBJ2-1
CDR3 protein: CANPHLRGAPRDEQFF

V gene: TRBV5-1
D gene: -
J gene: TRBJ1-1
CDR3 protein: CASSLLQGLGTEAFF

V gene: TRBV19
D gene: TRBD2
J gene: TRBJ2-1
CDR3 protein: CASSISPAGTSRNEQFF